Listed below are T cell receptor beta chains from one sample, sequenced in a study of early stage breast cancer tumors. Clones were sequenced by immunoSEQ multiplex PCR, and TCRdb holds only the in-frame ones, with some missing. The sample lists roughly 14,000 clones; around 80% were seen once. The sequenced material came from normal breast tissue next to the tumor. These receptors all stem from a person aged 50-59 years with breast cancer. The conserved cysteine and the conserved F or W are not part of the CDR3 here. Fields, in order: V gene, clone size, J gene, CDR3 protein. Expanded clones get a size class; other rows say once, few or many, or leave the size out.

v_call: TRBV7-2
clone_size: once
j_call: TRBJ2-7
cdr3_aa: ASSLYGGEQY

v_call: TRBV18
clone_size: NA
j_call: TRBJ2-2
cdr3_aa: ASSRGLAVGELF

v_call: TRBV6-6
clone_size: NA
j_call: TRBJ1-1
cdr3_aa: ASTPGQGMNTEAF

v_call: TRBV28
clone_size: NA
j_call: TRBJ2-2
cdr3_aa: ASTFSRRVDTGELF

v_call: TRBV27
clone_size: NA
j_call: TRBJ2-7
cdr3_aa: ASSLGGHEQY

v_call: TRBV5-5
clone_size: NA
j_call: TRBJ1-2
cdr3_aa: ASSFGWARDYGYT

v_call: TRBV6-5
clone_size: NA
j_call: TRBJ1-2
cdr3_aa: ASSSRQGANYGYT

v_call: TRBV7-7
clone_size: NA
j_call: TRBJ2-5
cdr3_aa: VSSTDQETQY

v_call: TRBV5-1
clone_size: NA
j_call: TRBJ2-5
cdr3_aa: ASSFSGPLGETQY

v_call: TRBV4-1
clone_size: NA
j_call: TRBJ1-4
cdr3_aa: ASSQGDVTNEKLF

v_call: TRBV6-1
clone_size: few
j_call: TRBJ1-1
cdr3_aa: ASSEKRDSKAF

v_call: TRBV5-5
clone_size: few
j_call: TRBJ1-2
cdr3_aa: ASSLGHNYGYT

v_call: TRBV4-3
clone_size: NA
j_call: TRBJ2-3
cdr3_aa: ASSPYGTSVPDTQY

v_call: TRBV5-1
clone_size: NA
j_call: TRBJ2-1
cdr3_aa: ASSLRQGLSEQF

v_call: TRBV7-2
clone_size: NA
j_call: TRBJ1-3
cdr3_aa: ASSFLTGAGNTIY

v_call: TRBV5-1
clone_size: medium-sized
j_call: TRBJ1-3
cdr3_aa: ASREGNTIY

v_call: TRBV9
clone_size: NA
j_call: TRBJ2-7
cdr3_aa: ASSVDGYEQY

v_call: TRBV5-1
clone_size: NA
j_call: TRBJ2-1
cdr3_aa: ASSLGAGGPGNEQF

v_call: TRBV6-1
clone_size: NA
j_call: TRBJ2-7
cdr3_aa: ASSRGTLDYEQY

v_call: TRBV19
clone_size: NA
j_call: TRBJ1-6
cdr3_aa: ASSSLRQGNSPLH

v_call: TRBV6-4
clone_size: NA
j_call: TRBJ2-3
cdr3_aa: ASSDGQGTDTQY

v_call: TRBV6-5
clone_size: NA
j_call: TRBJ2-7
cdr3_aa: ASSQWGFEQY

v_call: TRBV30
clone_size: NA
j_call: TRBJ2-7
cdr3_aa: AWSVLGGGSGSYEQY

v_call: TRBV7-8
clone_size: NA
j_call: TRBJ2-1
cdr3_aa: ASSATSGVGNEQF

v_call: TRBV9
clone_size: NA
j_call: TRBJ1-6
cdr3_aa: ASSVGDGQGRNSPLH

v_call: TRBV2
clone_size: few
j_call: TRBJ2-5
cdr3_aa: ASSEEVAGVSTQY

v_call: TRBV9
clone_size: NA
j_call: TRBJ2-1
cdr3_aa: ASSPGLAGYNEQF

v_call: TRBV4-1
clone_size: NA
j_call: TRBJ2-1
cdr3_aa: ASSVDRGVYNEQF

v_call: TRBV28
clone_size: NA
j_call: TRBJ1-4
cdr3_aa: ASSYYRGLGEKLF

v_call: TRBV30
clone_size: NA
j_call: TRBJ1-5
cdr3_aa: AWAGDSNQPQH

v_call: TRBV5-1
clone_size: NA
j_call: TRBJ1-5
cdr3_aa: ASSFGAGDQPQH

v_call: TRBV5-6
clone_size: NA
j_call: TRBJ2-1
cdr3_aa: ASSLGLSSSYNEQF

v_call: TRBV2
clone_size: NA
j_call: TRBJ1-5
cdr3_aa: ASKGTGNQPQH

v_call: TRBV6-6
clone_size: NA
j_call: TRBJ1-5
cdr3_aa: ASRVGTGYNQPQH

v_call: TRBV12-5
clone_size: NA
j_call: TRBJ2-1
cdr3_aa: ASGIGLAGVGEQF

v_call: TRBV4-3
clone_size: NA
j_call: TRBJ2-3
cdr3_aa: ASSQEGRNFADTQY

v_call: TRBV10-2
clone_size: NA
j_call: TRBJ2-3
cdr3_aa: ASSESSRGQTQY

v_call: TRBV4-1
clone_size: NA
j_call: TRBJ1-3
cdr3_aa: ASSRDRASGNTIY

v_call: TRBV7-2
clone_size: few
j_call: TRBJ1-2
cdr3_aa: ASSLNLANYGYT

v_call: TRBV18
clone_size: NA
j_call: TRBJ2-7
cdr3_aa: ASSPRTGETGEQY

v_call: TRBV28
clone_size: NA
j_call: TRBJ2-7
cdr3_aa: ASSLGQGSTYEQY

v_call: TRBV6-1
clone_size: NA
j_call: TRBJ2-5
cdr3_aa: ASTEHPYETQY

v_call: TRBV19
clone_size: NA
j_call: TRBJ2-2
cdr3_aa: ASRNLYGRALKNTGELF

v_call: TRBV5-1
clone_size: NA
j_call: TRBJ2-5
cdr3_aa: ASSLAGDQETQY

v_call: TRBV18
clone_size: NA
j_call: TRBJ1-3
cdr3_aa: ASSPQGQGTFSGNTIY

v_call: TRBV7-8
clone_size: NA
j_call: TRBJ2-1
cdr3_aa: ASSLQGIGYNEQF

v_call: TRBV5-1
clone_size: NA
j_call: TRBJ2-4
cdr3_aa: ASSLALLTRANKNIQY

v_call: TRBV7-7
clone_size: NA
j_call: TRBJ2-5
cdr3_aa: ASGIQGLAGGPNETQY

v_call: TRBV28
clone_size: NA
j_call: TRBJ2-1
cdr3_aa: ASSLTEAYSYNEQF

v_call: TRBV7-2
clone_size: once
j_call: TRBJ2-1
cdr3_aa: ASSLPPQIEQF

v_call: TRBV11-2
clone_size: NA
j_call: TRBJ1-1
cdr3_aa: ASSLQPLAWAKAF

v_call: TRBV27
clone_size: NA
j_call: TRBJ2-1
cdr3_aa: ASSLTHLWREGRSNEQF

v_call: TRBV6-6
clone_size: NA
j_call: TRBJ1-5
cdr3_aa: ASSPGGGSNQPQH

v_call: TRBV11-2
clone_size: NA
j_call: TRBJ2-7
cdr3_aa: ASSPTERGEQY